The rows below give T cell receptor beta chains drawn from one sample of a study of PD-1 blockade in classical Hodgkin lymphoma. Clones were sequenced by immunoSEQ multiplex PCR, and TCRdb holds only the in-frame ones, with some missing. The sample consists of 90,000 to 140,000 clones, roughly 87% of them appearing once. Sequencing was performed on peripheral blood mononuclear cells (PBMCs), taken before the fourth cycle of nivolumab. The receptors here all came from a human donor with classical Hodgkin lymphoma. Both conserved end residues are trimmed from each CDR3. D genes are given only for firm matches.

j_gene,d_gene,v_gene,CDR3aa
TRBJ1-2,NA,TRBV14,ASSLWTEGGYT
TRBJ2-7,TRBD2,TRBV7-2,ASSRSSGSSYEQY
TRBJ1-2,NA,TRBV16,ASSQSTTGANYGYT
TRBJ1-4,NA,TRBV9,ASSPHPPQGGEKLF
TRBJ2-1,NA,TRBV28,ASFGSLDSSYNEQF
TRBJ2-2,NA,TRBV5-1,ASSLLEFNTGELF
TRBJ2-4,TRBD2,TRBV19,ASSLLAGSKNIQY
TRBJ1-2,NA,TRBV27,ASRIGRNTNYGYT
TRBJ1-4,TRBD1,TRBV5-4,ASSLGTGVPNEKLF
TRBJ2-7,NA,TRBV19,ASSIKVGIEQY
TRBJ1-1,NA,TRBV25-1,ASSRPGRGTEAF
TRBJ2-7,NA,TRBV27,ATKGTGSNSYEQY
TRBJ2-1,TRBD2,TRBV19,ASTPGLAGEGSYNEQF
TRBJ2-7,NA,TRBV20-1,SASQVYEQY
TRBJ2-1,NA,TRBV5-1,ASSLQGKTGEQF
TRBJ2-7,NA,TRBV7-2,ASSLSGQADYEQY
TRBJ2-3,TRBD2,TRBV7-6,ASSSGVSGTTDTQY
TRBJ2-1,NA,TRBV7-2,ASSAGNYEQF
TRBJ2-7,TRBD2,TRBV7-6,ASSLGRAGDSYEQY
TRBJ1-2,TRBD1,TRBV15,ATSRDLDRDRGYGYT
TRBJ2-7,TRBD2,TRBV19,ASGTSPYEQY
TRBJ2-3,NA,TRBV4-2,ASSQSTDTQY
TRBJ2-1,TRBD2,TRBV7-2,ASTSSLRGSQF
TRBJ2-5,TRBD2,TRBV27,ASSSGLAIETQY
TRBJ1-5,NA,TRBV19,ASSMGGGAIRNQPQH
TRBJ1-2,NA,TRBV2,ASSIPGGVYGYT
TRBJ1-1,NA,TRBV11-3,ASSLGGAFKPGAF
TRBJ2-3,NA,TRBV5-1,ASSLVSQEDTQY
TRBJ2-7,NA,TRBV30,AGAGAVPTHEQY
TRBJ1-1,NA,TRBV18,ASSPYMNTEAF
TRBJ2-2,TRBD2,TRBV27,ASRGLAGSGELF
TRBJ2-3,NA,TRBV10-3,AILVTPNTQY
TRBJ2-5,TRBD2,TRBV5-1,ASSFFSGSSSTKETQY
TRBJ2-2,NA,TRBV28,ASSPWGPPTPLHTGELF
TRBJ2-7,NA,TRBV28,ASSLESFYEQY
TRBJ2-7,NA,TRBV5-1,ASSWAPSGYEQY
TRBJ1-1,TRBD1,TRBV19,ASIGQGVTEAF
TRBJ2-3,TRBD2,TRBV13,ASSSGLAGDTQY
TRBJ2-7,TRBD1,TRBV10-3,AISESGTGYEQY
TRBJ2-7,TRBD2,TRBV30,AWSVAGSGGGWEQY
TRBJ2-1,NA,TRBV7-2,ASSLVRGEQF
TRBJ2-3,TRBD1,TRBV5-1,ASSFRGRNTDTQY
TRBJ1-4,NA,TRBV18,ASSTGATNEKLF
TRBJ2-3,TRBD1,TRBV6-5,ASSLPGGADTQY
TRBJ2-3,NA,TRBV6-1,ASGGADHTDTQY
TRBJ2-5,NA,TRBV25-1,ASSESPVETQY
TRBJ1-5,NA,TRBV19,ASSIRLGDNQPQH
TRBJ1-4,NA,TRBV7-9,ASSFLGGDEKLF
TRBJ1-3,TRBD1,TRBV7-9,ASSLVLGQGNTIY
TRBJ1-2,NA,TRBV5-1,ASSLGDRHENYGYT
TRBJ1-1,NA,TRBV5-8,ASSLGGLNTEAF
TRBJ2-7,NA,TRBV25-1,ASSQHAYEQY
TRBJ2-3,TRBD2,TRBV7-9,ASNISGSSGTPSTDTQY
TRBJ2-1,NA,TRBV19,ASIGDPNNEQF
TRBJ2-1,NA,TRBV6-1,ASSEEGQYEDEQF
TRBJ1-2,NA,TRBV29-1,SVARGGYT
TRBJ2-3,TRBD2,TRBV4-2,ASSQGRLAGTDTQY